The present TCR beta chain was sequenced within a study of T cell responses to AZD1222 COVID-19 vaccine. Study-wide context: Timing groups of about 4 and about 12 weeks for second doses were pooled. Overall study findings and caveats: White British people made up most donors, females outnumbered males, and clonal diversity was possibly underestimated. Baseline serostatus was positive in only a handful of AZD1222 recipients. Close to half of spike-specific TCRs reportedly recognize unmutated variant regions.

On this clone: Antigen specificity is unknown.

Clones were read by immunoSEQ multiplex PCR, and TCRdb kept only the in-frame ones, dropping some. The table lists 180,000 or so clones, 94% of them singletons. Germline CDR1 and CDR2: MNHEY and SVGEGT. V was shortened by 5 bases and J by 6 bases, with 19 bases between the two germline ends. The CDR3 runs to 15 residues. The sequences come from peripheral blood, collected on day 0 of AZD1222 vaccination. V is TRBV6-2 or TRBV6-3 and J is TRBJ1-2; D may be TRBD1 (6 bases). The clonotype comes from an adult in good health. In nucleotides, the CDR3 is TGTGCCAGCAGTACCGGGGGGGCCCGAAGTCATGGCTACACCTTC. This translates into CASSTGGARSHGYTF.